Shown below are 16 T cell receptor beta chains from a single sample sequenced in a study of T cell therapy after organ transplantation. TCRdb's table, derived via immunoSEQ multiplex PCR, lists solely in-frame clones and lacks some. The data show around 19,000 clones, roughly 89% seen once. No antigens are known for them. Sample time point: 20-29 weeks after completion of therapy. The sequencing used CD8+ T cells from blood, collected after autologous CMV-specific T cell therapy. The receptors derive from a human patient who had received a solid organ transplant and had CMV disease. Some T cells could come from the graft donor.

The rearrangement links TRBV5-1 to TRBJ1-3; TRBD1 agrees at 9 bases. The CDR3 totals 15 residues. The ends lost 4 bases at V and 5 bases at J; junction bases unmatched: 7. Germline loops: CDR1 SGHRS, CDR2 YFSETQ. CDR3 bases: TGCGCCAGCAGCCAGGGACAGGGCGGGAGAAACACCATATATTTT. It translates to CASSQGQGGRNTIYF.

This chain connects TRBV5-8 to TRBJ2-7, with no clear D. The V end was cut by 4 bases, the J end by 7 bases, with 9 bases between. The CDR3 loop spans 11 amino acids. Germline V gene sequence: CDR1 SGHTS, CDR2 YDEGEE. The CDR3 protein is CASSPTWEQYF. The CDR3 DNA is TGTGCCAGCAGCCCGACTTGGGAGCAGTACTTC.

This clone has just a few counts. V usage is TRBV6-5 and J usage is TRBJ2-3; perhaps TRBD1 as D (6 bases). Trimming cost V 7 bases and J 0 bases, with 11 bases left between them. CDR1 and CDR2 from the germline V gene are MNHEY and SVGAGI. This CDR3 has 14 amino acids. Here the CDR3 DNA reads TGTGCCAGCACCCCGGGACAAAGCACAGATACGCAGTATTTT. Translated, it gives CASTPGQSTDTQYF.

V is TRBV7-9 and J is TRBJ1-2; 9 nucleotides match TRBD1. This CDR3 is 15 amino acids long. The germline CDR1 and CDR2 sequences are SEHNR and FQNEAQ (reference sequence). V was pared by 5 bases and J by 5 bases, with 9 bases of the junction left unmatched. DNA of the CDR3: TGTGCCAGCAGCCCCGGGACAGGGTGGAGTTATGGCTACACCTTC. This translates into CASSPGTGWSYGYTF.

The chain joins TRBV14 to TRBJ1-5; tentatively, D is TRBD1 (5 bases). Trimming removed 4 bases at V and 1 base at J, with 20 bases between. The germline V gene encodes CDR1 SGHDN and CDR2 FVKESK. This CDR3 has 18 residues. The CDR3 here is CASSRRPAGPGSNQPQHF. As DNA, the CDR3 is TGTGCCAGCAGCCGCCGCCCGGCCGGCCCAGGGAGCAATCAGCCCCAGCATTTT.

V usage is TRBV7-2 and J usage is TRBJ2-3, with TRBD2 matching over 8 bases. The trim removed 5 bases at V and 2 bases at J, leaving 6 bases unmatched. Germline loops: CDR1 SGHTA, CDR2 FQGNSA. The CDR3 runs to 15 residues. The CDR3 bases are TGTGCCAGCAGCCCACAGCGGGGGTACACAGATACGCAGTATTTT. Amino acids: CASSPQRGYTDTQYF.

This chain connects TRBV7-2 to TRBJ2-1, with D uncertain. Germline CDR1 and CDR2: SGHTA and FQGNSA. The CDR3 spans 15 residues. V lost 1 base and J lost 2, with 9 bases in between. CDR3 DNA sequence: TGTGCCAGCAGCTTAGTCAGCCTTCCCTACAATGAGCAGTTCTTC. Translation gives CASSLVSLPYNEQFF.

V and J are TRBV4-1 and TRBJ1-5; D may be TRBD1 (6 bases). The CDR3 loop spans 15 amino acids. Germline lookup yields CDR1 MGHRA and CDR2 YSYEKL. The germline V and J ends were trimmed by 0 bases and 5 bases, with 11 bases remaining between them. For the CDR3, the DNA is TGCGCCAGCAGCCAAGATTGGCAGGGGCATCAGCCCCAGCATTTT. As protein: CASSQDWQGHQPQHF.

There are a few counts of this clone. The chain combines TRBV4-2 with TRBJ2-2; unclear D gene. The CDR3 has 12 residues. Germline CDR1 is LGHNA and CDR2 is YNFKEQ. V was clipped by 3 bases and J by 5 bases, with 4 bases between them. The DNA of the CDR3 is TGTGCCAGCAGCCAGGGAACCGGGGAGCTGTTTTTT. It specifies CASSQGTGELFF.

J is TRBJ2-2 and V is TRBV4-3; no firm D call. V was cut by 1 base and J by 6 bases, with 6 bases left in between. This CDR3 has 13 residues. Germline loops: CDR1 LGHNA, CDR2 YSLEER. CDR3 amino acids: CASSQGVAGELFF. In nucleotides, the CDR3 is TGCGCCAGCAGCCAAGGGGTAGCCGGGGAGCTGTTTTTT.

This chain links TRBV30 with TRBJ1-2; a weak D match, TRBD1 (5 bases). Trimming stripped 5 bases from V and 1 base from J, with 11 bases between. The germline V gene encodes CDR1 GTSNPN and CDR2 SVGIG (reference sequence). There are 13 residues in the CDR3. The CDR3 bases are TGTGCCTGGGCCCAGACAGATAACTATGGCTACACCTTC. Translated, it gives CAWAQTDNYGYTF.

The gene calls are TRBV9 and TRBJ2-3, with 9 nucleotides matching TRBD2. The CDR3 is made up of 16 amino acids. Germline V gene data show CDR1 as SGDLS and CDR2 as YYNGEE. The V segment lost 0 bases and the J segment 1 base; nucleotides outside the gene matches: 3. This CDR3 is CASSVAAGGGTDTQYF. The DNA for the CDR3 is TGTGCCAGCAGCGTAGCGGCGGGGGGGGGCACAGATACGCAGTATTTT. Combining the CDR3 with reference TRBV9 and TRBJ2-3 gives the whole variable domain DSGVTQTPKHLITATGQRVTLRCSPRSGDLSVYWYQQSLDQGLQFLIQYYNGEERAKGNILERFSAQQFPDLHSELNLSSLELGDSALYFCASSVAAGGGTDTQYFGPGTRLTVL.

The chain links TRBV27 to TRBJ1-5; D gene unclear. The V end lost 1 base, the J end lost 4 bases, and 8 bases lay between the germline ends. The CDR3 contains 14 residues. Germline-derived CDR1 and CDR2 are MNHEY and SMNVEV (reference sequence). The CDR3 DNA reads TGTGCCAGCAGTTTATATCGGGGTAATCAGCCCCAGCATTTT. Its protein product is CASSLYRGNQPQHF.

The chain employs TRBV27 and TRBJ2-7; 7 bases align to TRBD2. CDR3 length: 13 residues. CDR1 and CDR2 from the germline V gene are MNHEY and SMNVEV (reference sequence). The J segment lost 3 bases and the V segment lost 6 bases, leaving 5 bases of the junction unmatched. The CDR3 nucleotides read TGTGCCAGCAGCCCGACTAGCTTCTACGAGCAGTACTTC. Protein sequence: CASSPTSFYEQYF.

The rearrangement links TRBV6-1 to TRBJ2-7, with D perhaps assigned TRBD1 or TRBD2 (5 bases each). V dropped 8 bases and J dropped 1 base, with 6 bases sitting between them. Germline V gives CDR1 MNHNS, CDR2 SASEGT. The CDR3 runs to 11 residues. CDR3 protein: CASEGSYEQYF. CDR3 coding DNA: TGTGCCAGCGAGGGGTCCTACGAGCAGTACTTC.

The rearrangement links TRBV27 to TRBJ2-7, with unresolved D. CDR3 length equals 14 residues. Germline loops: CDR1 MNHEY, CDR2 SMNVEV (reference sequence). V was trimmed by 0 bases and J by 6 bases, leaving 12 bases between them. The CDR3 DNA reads TGTGCCAGCAGTTTATCGATGACCGGGCTCGAGCAGTACTTC. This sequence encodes CASSLSMTGLEQYF.